This TCR beta chain was captured by sequencing in a study of shared clonotypes between healthy human individuals. The CDR3 loop spans 15 amino acids. The V segment lost 0 bases and the J segment 8 bases; nucleotides outside the gene matches: 7. Germline V gives CDR1 SGDLS, CDR2 YYNGEE. Sorted-subset replicate PCR reactions were performed with about 200 ng DNA, corresponding to roughly 30,000 T cell genomes. Here immunoSEQ multiplex PCR was the method, and the copy in TCRdb shows in-frame clones only, minus some. The table shows 950,000 to 1,300,000 clones, with more than 65% occurring only once. The sequencing input was memory CD4+ T cells sorted from blood. Specified subset: CD45RA-negative fraction. The TCR originated in a man between 18 and 29 years old in good health. The gene calls are TRBV9 and TRBJ2-1, with 8 bases lining up with TRBD2. The CDR3 coding sequence is TGTGCCAGCAGCGTAGACCAGCGGGAGTGGTATGAGCAGTTCTTC. Amino acids: CASSVDQREWYEQFF.